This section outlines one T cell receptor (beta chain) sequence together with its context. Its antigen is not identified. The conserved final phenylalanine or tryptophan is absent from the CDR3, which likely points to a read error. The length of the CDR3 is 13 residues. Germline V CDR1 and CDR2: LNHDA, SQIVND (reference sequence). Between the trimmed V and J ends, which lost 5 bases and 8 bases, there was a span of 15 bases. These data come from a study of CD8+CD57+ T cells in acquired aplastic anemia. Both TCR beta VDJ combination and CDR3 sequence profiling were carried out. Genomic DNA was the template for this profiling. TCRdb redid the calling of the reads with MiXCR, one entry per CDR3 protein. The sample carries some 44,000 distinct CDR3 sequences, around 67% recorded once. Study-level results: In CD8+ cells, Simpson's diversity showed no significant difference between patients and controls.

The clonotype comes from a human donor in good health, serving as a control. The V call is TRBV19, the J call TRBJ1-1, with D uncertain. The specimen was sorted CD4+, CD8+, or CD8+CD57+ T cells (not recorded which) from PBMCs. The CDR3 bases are TGTGCCAGTAGTCCTGCCCGCTCCACGGAAGCTTTCCTT. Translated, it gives CASSPARSTEAFL.